This entry concerns a single T cell receptor beta chain. What it binds is not known. The data stem from a study of long-term antiretroviral therapy in people with HIV. Overall study results and limits: Even long-term ART left TRB diversity below transplant donor controls, despite gains.

The length of the CDR3 is 16 residues. Germline trimming cut 3 bases from V and 6 bases from J; bases unmatched to any gene: 7. Germline values: CDR1 MGHRA, CDR2 YSYEKL. Survey-level resolution applied to immunoSEQ assay v3.0. Repertoires were generated with immunoSEQ multiplex PCR, while TCRdb's copy carries only in-frame clones and drops some. The repertoire has approximately 22,000 clones, more than 65% of them found once; the top ten carry less than 2.5%. The chain links TRBV4-1 to TRBJ2-2; 10 bases fit TRBD1. The sample in question was unsorted PBMCs, obtained 3 years after starting antiretroviral therapy. The sequence was obtained from a man aged 45-65 years with HIV. The CDR3, as DNA: TGCGCCAGCAGCCACCAGACAGGGGGCGGCTCCGGGGAGCTGTTTTTT. This encodes CASSHQTGGGSGELFF.